The 21 T cell receptor beta chains reported below all come from one sample, sequenced in a study of CD8 T cells in ankylosing spondylitis. MiXCR, applied by TCRdb to the 5' RACE reads, yields one record per CDR3 protein. The data hold about 540,000 distinct CDR3 sequences, with approximately 11% observed a single time. Whole-study findings and limits: Ankylosing spondylitis blood seemed to carry a telltale TCR beta motif made of fewer than 10 highly homologous variants.

These receptors have no identified antigens. Sequenced input: blood, either unsorted or a sorted T cell fraction (not recorded which). The receptors were gathered from a male donor with ankylosing spondylitis.

This clonotype was picked up many times. This rearrangement joins TRBV5-1 to TRBJ2-5; the D gene is possibly TRBD1 (6 bases). Deletions cut 0 bases from V and 2 bases from J, with 8 bases between. From germline, CDR1 is SGHRS and CDR2 YFSETQ. The CDR3 is made up of 14 amino acids. CDR3 amino acids: CASSLATGQETQYF. The CDR3 bases are TGCGCCAGCAGCTTGGCGACAGGTCAAGAGACCCAGTACTTC.

This rearrangement joins TRBV12-5 to TRBJ2-2; TRBD1 aligns across 9 bases. Germline CDR1 reads LGHNT; CDR2 reads FRNRAP. Trimming cost V 6 bases and J 2 bases; bases outside gene matches: 7. The CDR3 is 16 amino acids. The CDR3: CASGSEGQGNTGELFF. CDR3 DNA sequence: TGTGCTAGTGGCTCCGAGGGACAGGGAAACACCGGGGAGCTGTTTTTT.

In nucleotides, the CDR3 is TGCAGCGTTGACGTGGGAGGCACCTACGAGCAGTACTTC. Amino acids: CSVDVGGTYEQYF. V is TRBV29-1 and J is TRBJ2-7, with TRBD2 as a possible D gene (6 bases). CDR1 is SQVTM, CDR2 ANQGSEA, per germline. CDR3 size: 13 residues. Trimming took 3 bases from V and 2 from J, leaving 11 bases between them.

This chain links TRBV12-3 or TRBV12-4 with TRBJ1-1; D unclear. The V and J ends lost 5 bases and 3 bases respectively, with 13 bases between them. CDR3 size: 14 residues. Here the CDR3 reads CASSAPGDHTEAFF. The CDR3 DNA sequence: TGTGCCAGCAGTGCACCAGGTGATCACACTGAAGCTTTCTTT.

The chain joins TRBV11-1 to TRBJ1-4; 9 bases are a match to TRBD1. V lost 2 bases and J lost 7; bases outside the gene matches: 14. In germline, CDR1 is SGHAT, CDR2 FQDESV (reference sequence). The CDR3 contains 18 residues. The CDR3 nucleotides are TGTGCCAGCAGCTTACGTATCGGACAGGGGAAGGTATTTGAAAAACTGTTTTTT. Its protein is CASSLRIGQGKVFEKLFF.

This clonotype was recorded at least ten times. This CDR3 reads CASSDSWGNQPQHF. Written as DNA, the CDR3 is TGTGCCAGCAGTGACTCTTGGGGCAATCAGCCCCAGCATTTT. V usage is TRBV6-4 and J usage is TRBJ1-5; D is ambiguous. Trimming removed 0 bases from V and 2 bases from J, with 5 bases in between. Germline loops: CDR1 MRHNA, CDR2 SNTAGT. The CDR3 length is 14 residues.

The chain links TRBV10-1 to TRBJ1-1, with D tentatively TRBD1 (5 bases). Germline V gives CDR1 WNHNN, CDR2 SYGVQD (reference sequence). This CDR3 comprises 14 residues. V gave up 2 bases and J gave up 4 bases, with 11 bases separating them. CDR3 residues: CASSEGALGTEAFF. CDR3 coding DNA: TGCGCCAGCAGTGAGGGGGCCTTGGGCACTGAAGCTTTCTTT.

This clonotype appeared a few times. This rearrangement joins TRBV19 to TRBJ2-7; 12 bases line up with TRBD2. This CDR3 has 16 residues. V was pared by 6 bases and J by 0 bases, with 6 bases of the junction left unmatched. Per germline, CDR1 LNHDA and CDR2 SQIVND (reference sequence). CDR3 region: CASRDLAGGSSYEQYF. The CDR3 DNA reads as TGTGCCAGTAGAGATCTAGCGGGAGGGTCCTCCTACGAGCAGTACTTC.

This chain joins TRBV6-5 and TRBJ2-2; D perhaps matches TRBD2 (5 bases). The CDR3 contains 15 residues. CDR1 is MNHEY, CDR2 SVGAGI, per germline. The V end was cut by 4 bases, the J end by 1 base, with 10 bases between. The DNA of the CDR3 is TGTGCCAGCAGTTCCGGGGTATTGAACACCGGGGAGCTGTTTTTT. Translating it yields CASSSGVLNTGELFF.

This sequence joins TRBV7-2 and TRBJ2-3, with 7 bases aligning to TRBD2. The CDR3 runs 16 residues. CDR1 SGHTA and CDR2 FQGNSA come from the germline V gene. The trim removed 6 bases at V and 0 bases at J, leaving 9 bases unmatched. The CDR3 nucleotides are TGTGCCAGCAGTTCAAGGGCTAGCGGAAGCACAGATACGCAGTATTTT. Translating it yields CASSSRASGSTDTQYF.

The CDR3, as DNA: TGTGCCAGCACCAATGGAGGGCCCCAGCATTTT. Its protein product is CASTNGGPQHF. The chain joins TRBV6-2 or TRBV6-3 to TRBJ1-5; D not certain. Trimming removed 7 bases at V and 9 bases at J, with 10 bases between. Per germline, CDR1 MNHEY and CDR2 SVGEGT. The CDR3 sequence is 11 residues long.

V usage is TRBV10-2 and J usage is TRBJ1-4; the D gene is possibly TRBD1 (5 bases). The CDR3 covers 14 residues. CDR1 and CDR2 from the germline V gene are WSHSY and SAAADI. With 6 bases removed from V and 5 bases from J, the gap between germline ends came to 13 bases. The CDR3 DNA reads TGCGCCAGCAGACCGGGACTGAACAATGAAAAACTGTTTTTT. As protein: CASRPGLNNEKLFF.

The rearrangement uses TRBV9 and TRBJ1-2; 7 positions match TRBD1. The length of the CDR3 is 14 residues. V lost 3 bases and J lost 4; bases outside the gene matches: 6. CDR1 is SGDLS and CDR2 is YYNGEE in the germline V gene. The CDR3 spells CASSGDSFRYGYTF. The CDR3 bases are TGTGCCAGCAGCGGGGACAGTTTTCGCTATGGCTACACCTTC. Variable domain in full (rest from reference TRBV9 and TRBJ1-2): DSGVTQTPKHLITATGQRVTLRCSPRSGDLSVYWYQQSLDQGLQFLIQYYNGEERAKGNILERFSAQQFPDLHSELNLSSLELGDSALYFCASSGDSFRYGYTFGSGTRLTVV.

The chain employs TRBV5-4 and TRBJ2-1; 15 bases are shared with TRBD2. The CDR3 is made up of 15 amino acids. V lost 4 bases, J lost 15 bases, and 11 bases stayed unmatched. Germline CDR1 and CDR2: SGHNT and YYREEE (reference sequence). The chain's CDR3 is CASSTRTSGRANSFF. CDR3 sequence (DNA): TGTGCCAGCAGCACCCGGACTAGCGGGAGGGCCAATTCGTTCTTC.

The chain employs TRBV10-1 and TRBJ2-1; possible D gene TRBD1, 6 bases. Germline CDR1 and CDR2: WNHNN and SYGVQD (reference sequence). There are 13 residues in the CDR3. The V end lost 6 bases, the J end lost 8 bases, and 14 bases lay between the germline ends. CDR3 residues: CASRETGLDEQFF. In DNA form, the CDR3 reads TGCGCCAGCAGGGAGACAGGTTTGGATGAGCAGTTCTTC.

This clonotype was picked up a small number of times. This chain uses TRBV12-3 or TRBV12-4 with TRBJ1-5; D perhaps matches TRBD1 (5 bases). The length of the CDR3 is 18 residues. The V end was cut by 1 base, the J end by 1 base, with 17 bases between. The CDR3 is CASSLGRWQGRSNQPQHF. CDR3 bases: TGTGCCAGCAGTTTAGGCAGGTGGCAGGGCAGGAGCAATCAGCCCCAGCATTTT.

This clonotype was recorded a few times. The chain links TRBV12-3 or TRBV12-4 to TRBJ2-1; 7 bases line up with TRBD2. J was trimmed by 4 bases and V by 6 bases; bases with no gene match: 6. The CDR3 covers 14 residues. The CDR3: CASRSTSQYNEQFF. The DNA of the CDR3 is TGTGCCAGCAGGTCGACTAGCCAATACAATGAGCAGTTCTTC.

The J gene is TRBJ2-1, the V gene TRBV27; 7 bases are a match to TRBD2. Germline CDR1 and CDR2: MNHEY and SMNVEV (reference sequence). The CDR3 length is 15 residues. Trimming took 4 bases from V and 3 from J; bases not matched to a gene: 6. CDR3 sequence (DNA): TGTGCCAGCAGTTCACCGACTAGCAGCTACAATGAGCAGTTCTTC. Translation gives CASSSPTSSYNEQFF.

A few counts support this clonotype. The chain employs TRBV14 and TRBJ2-1; TRBD1 might be the D (5 bases). Germline CDR1 is SGHDN and CDR2 is FVKESK. The CDR3 is 16 amino acids. Deletions cut 4 bases from V and 2 bases from J, with 15 bases between. CDR3 sequence reads: CASSPLQARTYNEQFF. As DNA, the CDR3 is TGTGCCAGCAGCCCTTTACAGGCGCGGACCTACAATGAGCAGTTCTTC.

The chain has TRBV7-9 and TRBJ2-1; 9 nucleotides line up with TRBD2. In germline, CDR1 is SEHNR, CDR2 FQNEAQ (reference sequence). CDR3 length: 16 residues. The junction had 17 bases not matched to a gene; V was cut back by 8 bases and J by 9 bases. The CDR3 loop is CASGGGLAGIGGEQFF. CDR3 coding DNA: TGTGCCAGCGGGGGGGGGCTAGCGGGGATCGGCGGTGAGCAGTTCTTC.

This clonotype was counted only a few times. CDR3: CASSIVAGGLSYEQYF. DNA for the CDR3: TGTGCCAGCAGCATCGTAGCGGGAGGGCTATCCTACGAGCAGTACTTC. The rearrangement links TRBV7-2 to TRBJ2-7; 11 nucleotides align to TRBD2. V shed 5 bases and J 1 base; nucleotides not matched to a gene: 7. The germline V gene encodes CDR1 SGHTA and CDR2 FQGNSA. The CDR3 consists of 16 residues.